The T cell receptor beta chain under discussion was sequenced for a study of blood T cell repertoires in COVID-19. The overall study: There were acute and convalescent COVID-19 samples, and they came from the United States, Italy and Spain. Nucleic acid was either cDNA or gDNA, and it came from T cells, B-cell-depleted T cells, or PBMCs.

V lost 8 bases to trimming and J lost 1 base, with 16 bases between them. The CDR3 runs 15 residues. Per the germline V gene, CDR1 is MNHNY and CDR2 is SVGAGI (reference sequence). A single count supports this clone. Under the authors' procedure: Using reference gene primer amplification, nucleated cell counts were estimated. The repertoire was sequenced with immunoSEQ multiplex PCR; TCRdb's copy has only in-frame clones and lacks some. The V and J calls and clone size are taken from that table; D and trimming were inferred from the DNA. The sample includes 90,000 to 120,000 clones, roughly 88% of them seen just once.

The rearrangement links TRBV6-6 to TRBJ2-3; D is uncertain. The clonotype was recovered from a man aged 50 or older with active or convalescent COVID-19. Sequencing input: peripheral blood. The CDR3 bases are TGTGCCAGCTCCTCGGTTGGAGCGCGCACAGATACGCAGTATTTT. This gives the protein CASSSVGARTDTQYF.